This entry lists 3 T cell receptor beta chains sequenced from one sample in a study of CD8+ T cells in alopecia areata. After isolation, RNA underwent reverse transcription to generate cDNA as the sequencing template. Method: immunoSEQ multiplex PCR; TCRdb's copy keeps in-frame clones and lacks some. The sample has approximately 180,000 clones; about 67% are singletons. This specimen consisted of CD8+ T cells sorted from blood, obtained at week 0. These receptors originate from a human donor with alopecia areata.

The rearrangement uses TRBV7-8 and TRBJ2-1; D gene ambiguous. V was pared by 2 bases and J by 2 bases, with 7 bases between. CDR1 is SGHVS, CDR2 FQNEAQ, per germline. CDR3 length: 14 residues. CDR3: CASSLSPPYNEQFF. The CDR3 nucleotides read TGTGCCAGCAGCTTATCGCCCCCCTACAATGAGCAGTTCTTC.

This chain connects TRBV25-1 to TRBJ2-7; possibly TRBD1 for D (6 bases). Trimming took 5 bases from V and 7 from J, leaving 12 bases between them. CDR3 length: 12 amino acids. The germline V gene has CDR1 MGHDK and CDR2 SYGVNS. CDR3 DNA sequence: TGTGCCAGCAGTACCAGGGGTGGAGAGCAGTACTTC. Protein sequence: CASSTRGGEQYF.

This clone has just one count. Different DNA sequences within this sample yield the same CDR3. The chain is built from TRBV7-9 and TRBJ2-1; D is undetermined. In germline, CDR1 is SEHNR, CDR2 FQNEAQ (reference sequence). The germline V and J ends were trimmed by 1 base and 8 bases, with 0 bases remaining between them. There are 10 residues in the CDR3. The CDR3: CASSLDEQFF. CDR3 coding DNA: TGTGCCAGCAGCTTAGATGAGCAGTTCTTC.